Listed below are T cell receptor beta chains from one sample, sequenced in a study of T cells in tuberculosis. Here immunoSEQ multiplex PCR was the method, and the copy in TCRdb shows in-frame clones only, minus some. Of 25,000 to 35,000 clones listed, 87% were seen once; the top ten hold about 5.3%. Sequencing was performed on PBMCs, taken at tuberculosis diagnosis. All receptors derive from an adult with tuberculosis. CDR3s include the opening cysteine and the closing phenylalanine or tryptophan. Each record gives: J gene, V gene, CDR3 protein.

TRBJ1-2 | TRBV30 | CAFSGENYGYTF
TRBJ2-2 | TRBV6-5 | CASRPRGINTGELFF
TRBJ1-1 | TRBV11-2 | CASTLDSPNTEAFF
TRBJ2-3 | TRBV9 | CASSVDTSGRADTQYF
TRBJ1-1 | TRBV2 | CASSRDRGSTEAFF
TRBJ1-6 | TRBV11-2 | CASSFAGESYNSPLHF
TRBJ2-7 | TRBV14 | CASSPRDIWGHEQYF
TRBJ1-2 | TRBV4-1 | CASSQAAGVQGGLVTF
TRBJ2-1 | TRBV5-1 | CASSDSNEQFF
TRBJ1-2 | TRBV6-5 | CASRAGYGYTF
TRBJ2-7 | TRBV7-9 | CASSPDQGYEQYF
TRBJ2-4 | TRBV2 | CASRGQGANIQYF
TRBJ2-5 | TRBV6-6 | CASSRTRTGKETQYF
TRBJ2-7 | TRBV4-1 | CASSQPRDSSYEQYF
TRBJ2-7 | TRBV7-9 | CASSSRTSGIYYEQYF
TRBJ2-2 | TRBV6-5 | CASSSPLAGRTGELFF
TRBJ1-2 | TRBV19 | CASSIGTGRDGYTF
TRBJ2-5 | TRBV19 | CASSRQGEVGETQYF
TRBJ1-2 | TRBV4-2 | CASSLEMGTGGAGYGYTF
TRBJ2-1 | TRBV10-2 | CASSLQLAGHGYNEQFF
TRBJ2-7 | TRBV29-1 | CSDRTGSGYEQYF
TRBJ2-7 | TRBV25-1 | CASSEGAGIYEQYF
TRBJ1-2 | TRBV10-2 | CASSERTGAYGYTF
TRBJ1-5 | TRBV12-2 | CASRLAMGTGGESNQPQHF
TRBJ1-3 | TRBV4-3 | CASSQDAPGEGNTIYF
TRBJ2-1 | TRBV5-6 | CASSKVAVREYNEQFF
TRBJ1-2 | TRBV14 | CASSQFITGGNYGYTF
TRBJ2-2 | TRBV2 | CASSEIGRGTGELFF
TRBJ1-3 | TRBV18 | CATTGGVGNTIYF
TRBJ2-3 | TRBV4-3 | CASSPSGGSTDTQYF
TRBJ2-5 | TRBV30 | CASEYRDSRRETQYF
TRBJ2-4 | TRBV5-6 | CASSIRGGIAKNIQYF
TRBJ2-1 | TRBV5-5 | CASSFTDLGKQFF
TRBJ2-6 | TRBV28 | CASIGAGTSGANVLTF
TRBJ2-7 | TRBV5-6 | CASSSGTGVEQYF
TRBJ1-5 | TRBV19 | CASTRLGGGNQPQHF
TRBJ2-3 | TRBV7-3 | CASSLMAGGPDTQYF
TRBJ2-5 | TRBV5-4 | CASSSQSQETQYF
TRBJ1-1 | TRBV2 | CARKGPLNTEAFF
TRBJ1-5 | TRBV29-1 | CSDRDTNQPQHF
TRBJ2-2 | TRBV28 | CASSTEGATNTGELFF
TRBJ2-1 | TRBV15 | CATSSPSASGRTYNEQFF
TRBJ1-1 | TRBV29-1 | CSVTQGRGTEAFF
TRBJ1-4 | TRBV14 | CASSQEQGANEKLFF
TRBJ1-4 | TRBV28 | CASRPRDREKLFF
TRBJ2-1 | TRBV27 | CASSLGRYNEQFF
TRBJ1-1 | TRBV29-1 | CSVTTGPTEAFF
TRBJ2-7 | TRBV6-4 | CASSAEGQGTHEQYF
TRBJ2-7 | TRBV5-1 | CASSSFAGPPYEQYF
TRBJ2-1 | TRBV2 | CASSVRTSGIYNEQFF
TRBJ1-3 | TRBV6-5 | CASSATGFSGNTIYF
TRBJ2-1 | TRBV4-3 | CASSPSPARGLDEQFF